The rows below give T cell receptor beta chains drawn from one sample of a study of cytomegalovirus exposure and HLA in healthy donors. Measured with immunoSEQ multiplex PCR; TCRdb has only the in-frame clones, and not every one. The table has around 190,000 clones, about 80% seen once; the top ten hold roughly 13%. Sequencing was performed on PBMCs. Source of these receptors: a woman in her twenties or thirties in good health and CMV-seropositive. The CDR3 runs from the conserved cysteine through the conserved F or W. D genes are given only for firm matches. The size entry is marked missing in some rows and otherwise reads once, few, many or a size class.

j_call v_call clone_size cdr3_length d_call cdr3_aa cdr3_nt
TRBJ2-7 TRBV7-2 . 15 TRBD2 CASSLERETLYEQYF TGTGCCAGCAGCTTGGAGCGGGAGACCCTCTACGAGCAGTACTTC
TRBJ1-2 TRBV12-5 . 13 . CASGLVGERRYTF TGTGCTAGTGGTTTGGTAGGAGAGCGCCGCTACACCTTC
TRBJ2-1 TRBV5-1 . 16 TRBD1 CASSPGGTGDIDEQFF TGCGCCAGCAGCCCGGGGGGGACAGGGGATATCGATGAGCAGTTCTTC
TRBJ1-3 TRBV28 . 15 . CASSISQGSGNTIYF TGTGCCAGCAGCATCTCACAGGGCTCTGGAAACACCATATATTTT
TRBJ1-5 TRBV30 . 15 . CAWSAIQGTSQPQHF TGTGCCTGGAGCGCAATTCAGGGTACCAGTCAGCCCCAGCATTTT
TRBJ2-1 TRBV9 few 15 . CASSGGHGGGNEQFF TGTGCCAGCAGCGGTGGCCACGGGGGTGGGAATGAGCAGTTCTTC
TRBJ1-4 TRBV19 . 15 TRBD1 CASSTGQGINEKLFF TGTGCCAGTAGTACCGGACAGGGAATTAATGAAAAACTGTTTTTT
TRBJ2-2 TRBV5-5 . 16 . CASSPLRAGGTGELFF TGTGCCAGCAGCCCCTTGAGGGCAGGGGGGACCGGGGAGCTGTTTTTT
TRBJ2-5 TRBV4-3 . 15 . CASSHKIGGGETQYF TGCGCCAGCAGCCACAAGATAGGCGGGGGCGAGACCCAGTACTTC
TRBJ2-3 TRBV28 . 14 . CARTGSPRTDTQYF TGTGCCAGGACGGGAAGCCCTCGCACAGATACGCAGTATTTT
TRBJ2-1 TRBV5-1 . 14 TRBD1 CASSQGQGAGEQFF TGCGCCAGCAGCCAGGGTCAGGGGGCTGGAGAGCAGTTCTTC
TRBJ2-7 TRBV4-1 many 18 TRBD1 CASSLPQYRPGQSYEQYF TGCGCCAGCAGCCTACCCCAATACCGTCCGGGACAGTCGTACGAGCAGTACTTC
TRBJ1-1 TRBV19 few 15 TRBD1 CASIAQGTVDTEAFF TGTGCCAGTATAGCACAGGGGACCGTGGACACTGAAGCTTTCTTT
TRBJ2-1 TRBV2 . 17 TRBD2 CASSRRGAGGTLGEQFF TGTGCCAGCAGCCGGAGGGGGGCGGGGGGGACCCTCGGTGAGCAGTTCTTC
TRBJ1-1 TRBV29-1 few 14 . CSVGRPPLNTEAFF TGCAGCGTTGGGAGACCGCCTTTGAACACTGAAGCTTTCTTT
TRBJ2-5 TRBV19 . 13 . CASRMGLAETQYF TGTGCCAGTAGGATGGGCCTAGCTGAGACCCAGTACTTC
TRBJ1-2 TRBV19 . 13 TRBD1 CASSMTGAHGYTF TGTGCCAGTAGTATGACAGGGGCTCATGGCTACACCTTC
TRBJ2-7 TRBV4-3 . 15 . CASSQDLEAFYEQYF TGCGCCAGCAGCCAAGATCTTGAAGCTTTCTACGAGCAGTACTTC
TRBJ1-5 TRBV6-1 . 17 . CASSEALAGHRNQPQHF TGTGCCAGCAGTGAAGCGTTAGCGGGACACCGCAATCAGCCCCAGCATTTT
TRBJ2-4 TRBV28 . 15 . CASSLFGSGVHIQYF TGTGCCAGCAGTTTATTCGGATCGGGAGTTCACATTCAGTACTTC
TRBJ2-3 TRBV6-1 . 13 . CATLLRGTDTQYF TGTGCCACTTTACTCAGGGGCACAGATACGCAGTATTTT
TRBJ2-7 TRBV30 . 14 . CAWSGPTGVNEQYF TGTGCCTGGAGTGGGCCTACGGGTGTCAACGAGCAGTACTTC
TRBJ2-7 TRBV5-4 . 13 TRBD2 CASSLAGAHEQYF TGTGCCAGCAGCCTAGCGGGAGCCCACGAGCAGTACTTC
TRBJ1-1 TRBV18 . 14 . CASSPPSGDTEAFF TGTGCCAGCTCACCACCTTCGGGGGACACTGAAGCTTTCTTT
TRBJ1-1 TRBV10-3 . 15 . CAISRDGGLNTEAFF TGTGCCATCAGTAGGGACGGGGGGCTGAACACTGAAGCTTTCTTT
TRBJ1-4 TRBV6-1 . 16 TRBD1 CASSGDRGTTNEKLFF TGTGCCAGCAGTGGCGACAGGGGCACGACTAATGAAAAACTGTTTTTT
TRBJ2-5 TRBV12-5 . 13 . CASGLDSQETQYF TGTGCTAGTGGTTTGGACTCCCAAGAGACCCAGTACTTC
TRBJ2-5 TRBV12-5 . 15 . CASGLDVQGGETQYF TGTGCTAGTGGTTTGGATGTGCAGGGGGGAGAGACCCAGTACTTC
TRBJ2-1 TRBV27 . 15 TRBD1 CASSLLQGASNEQFF TGTGCCAGCAGTTTATTACAGGGGGCTTCCAATGAGCAGTTCTTC
TRBJ2-7 TRBV11-3 . 11 . CASSSPYEQYF TGTGCCAGCAGCTCTCCCTACGAGCAGTACTTC
TRBJ2-3 TRBV11-2 . 16 . CASSLVGGSSTDTQYF TGTGCCAGCAGCTTAGTCGGAGGGTCTAGCACAGATACGCAGTATTTT
TRBJ1-4 TRBV7-9 . 13 . CASSLAVAEKLFF TGTGCCAGCAGCTTAGCGGTGGCAGAAAAACTGTTTTTT
TRBJ2-7 TRBV5-4 . 14 . CASSFTGFRDEQYF TGTGCCAGCAGCTTTACAGGATTTAGGGACGAGCAGTACTTC
TRBJ1-1 TRBV6-1 . 13 . CASSLTEHTEAFF TGTGCCAGCAGTTTGACAGAGCACACTGAAGCTTTCTTT
TRBJ2-1 TRBV9 . 17 TRBD2 CASSAPAGGRMLNEQFF TGTGCCAGCAGCGCCCCAGCGGGAGGAAGGATGCTTAATGAGCAGTTCTTC